The clone carrying this TCR beta chain appeared a single time. The V gene lost 8 bases and the J gene lost 6 bases, with 11 bases spanning the gap. Germline-derived CDR1 and CDR2 are MDHEN and SYDVKM. There are 12 residues in the CDR3. These data originate in a study of control samples from healthy donors and cancer patients. Method: immunoSEQ multiplex PCR; TCRdb's copy keeps in-frame clones and lacks some. The data hold around 230,000 clones, with about 95% observed a single time. This TCR came from a man aged 50 or older in good health. This chain links TRBV28 with TRBJ2-1; D ambiguous. Sequencing was performed on blood. The CDR3 region has the DNA TGTGCCAGCTCTGCGGTGATCAATGAGCAGTTCTTC. Its translation is CASSAVINEQFF.